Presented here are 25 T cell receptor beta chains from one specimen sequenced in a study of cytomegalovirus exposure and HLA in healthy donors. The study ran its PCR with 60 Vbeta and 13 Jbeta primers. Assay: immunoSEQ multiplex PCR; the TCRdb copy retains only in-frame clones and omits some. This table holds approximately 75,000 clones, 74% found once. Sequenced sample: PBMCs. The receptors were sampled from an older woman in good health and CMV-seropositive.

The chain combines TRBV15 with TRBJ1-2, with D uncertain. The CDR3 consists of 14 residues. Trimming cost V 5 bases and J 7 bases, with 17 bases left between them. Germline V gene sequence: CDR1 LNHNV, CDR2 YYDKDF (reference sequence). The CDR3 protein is CATSPRIGEAGYTF. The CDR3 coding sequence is TGTGCCACCAGCCCACGGATCGGAGAAGCTGGCTACACCTTC.

The CDR3 reads CASSAQTGAGNQPQHF. In DNA form, the CDR3 reads TGTGCCAGCTCAGCCCAGACAGGGGCCGGTAATCAGCCCCAGCATTTT. The chain employs TRBV18 and TRBJ1-5; 8 bases fit TRBD1. Germline values: CDR1 KGHSH, CDR2 LQKENI. Losses at the gene ends were 5 bases for V and 4 bases for J; bases not matched to a gene: 10. The CDR3 runs 16 residues. Full variable domain (remainder filled in from reference TRBV18 and TRBJ1-5): NAGVMQNPRHLVRRRGQEARLRCSPMKGHSHVYWYRQLPEEGLKFMVYLQKENIIDESGMPKERFSAEFPKEGPSILRIQQVVRGDSAAYFCASSAQTGAGNQPQHFGDGTRLSIL.

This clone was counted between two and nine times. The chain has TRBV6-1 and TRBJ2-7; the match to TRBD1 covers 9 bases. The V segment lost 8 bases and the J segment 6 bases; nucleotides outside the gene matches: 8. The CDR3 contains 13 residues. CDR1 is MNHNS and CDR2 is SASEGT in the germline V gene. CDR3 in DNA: TGTGCCAGCGGGACAGGGTCAGTTTTCGAGCAGTACTTC. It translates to CASGTGSVFEQYF.

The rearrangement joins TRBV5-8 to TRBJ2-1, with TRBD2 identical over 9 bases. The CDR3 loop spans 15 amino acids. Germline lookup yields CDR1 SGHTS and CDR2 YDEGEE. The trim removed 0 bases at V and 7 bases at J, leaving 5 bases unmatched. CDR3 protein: CASSLGLAGFNEQFF. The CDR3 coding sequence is TGTGCCAGCAGCTTGGGTCTAGCGGGGTTTAATGAGCAGTTCTTC.

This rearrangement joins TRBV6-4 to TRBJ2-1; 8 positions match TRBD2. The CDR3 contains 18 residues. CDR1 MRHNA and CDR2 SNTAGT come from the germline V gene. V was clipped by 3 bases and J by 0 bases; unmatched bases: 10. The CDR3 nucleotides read TGTGCCAGCAGTGAGGAGGAGCGGGAGAGGAGCTCCTACAATGAGCAGTTCTTC. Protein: CASSEEERERSSYNEQFF.

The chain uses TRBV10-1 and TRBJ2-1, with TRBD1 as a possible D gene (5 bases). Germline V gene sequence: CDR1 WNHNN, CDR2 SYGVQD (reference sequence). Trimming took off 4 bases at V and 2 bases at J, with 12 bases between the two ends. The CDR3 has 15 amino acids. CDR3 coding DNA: TGCGCCAGCAGTGGTGGGGCTGACGCCTACAATGAGCAGTTCTTC. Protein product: CASSGGADAYNEQFF.

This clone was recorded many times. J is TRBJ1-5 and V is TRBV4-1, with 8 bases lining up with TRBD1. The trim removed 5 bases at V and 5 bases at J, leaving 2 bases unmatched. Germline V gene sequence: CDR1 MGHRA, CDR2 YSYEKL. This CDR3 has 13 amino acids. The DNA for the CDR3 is TGCGCCAGCAGCACACAGGGGGATCAGCCCCAGCATTTT. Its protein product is CASSTQGDQPQHF.

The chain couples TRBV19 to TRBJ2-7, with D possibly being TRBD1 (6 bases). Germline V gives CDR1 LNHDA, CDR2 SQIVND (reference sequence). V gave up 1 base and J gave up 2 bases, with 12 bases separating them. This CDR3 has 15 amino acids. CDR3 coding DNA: TGTGCCAGTAGTATAGTGGCAGGGGACCCCTACGAGCAGTACTTC. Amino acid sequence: CASSIVAGDPYEQYF.

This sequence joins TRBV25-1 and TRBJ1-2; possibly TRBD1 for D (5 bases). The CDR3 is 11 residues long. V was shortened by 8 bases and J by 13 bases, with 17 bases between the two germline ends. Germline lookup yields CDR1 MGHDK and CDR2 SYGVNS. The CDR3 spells CASGMTRAATF. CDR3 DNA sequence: TGTGCCAGCGGCATGACCAGGGCGGCCACCTTC.

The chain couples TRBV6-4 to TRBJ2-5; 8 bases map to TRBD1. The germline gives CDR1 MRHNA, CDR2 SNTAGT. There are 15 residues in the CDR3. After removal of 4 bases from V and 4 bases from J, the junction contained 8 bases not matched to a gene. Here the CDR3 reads CASSAQPGQGETQYF. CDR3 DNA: TGTGCCAGCAGTGCTCAACCCGGACAGGGAGAGACCCAGTACTTC.

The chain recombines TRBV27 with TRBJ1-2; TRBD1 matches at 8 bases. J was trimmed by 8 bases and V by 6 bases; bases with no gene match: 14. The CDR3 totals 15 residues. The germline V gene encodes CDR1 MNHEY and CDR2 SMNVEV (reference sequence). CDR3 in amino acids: CASRTFLRGQGGYTF. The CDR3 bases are TGTGCCAGCAGAACCTTTCTCAGGGGGCAGGGGGGCTACACCTTC.

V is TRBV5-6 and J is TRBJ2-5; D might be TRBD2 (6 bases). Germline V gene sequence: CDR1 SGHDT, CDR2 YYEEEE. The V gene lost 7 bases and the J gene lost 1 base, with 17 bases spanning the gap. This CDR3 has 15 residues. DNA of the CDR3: TGTGCCAGCCTCTCTGGGCGGGGCCTCCAAGAGACCCAGTACTTC. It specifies CASLSGRGLQETQYF. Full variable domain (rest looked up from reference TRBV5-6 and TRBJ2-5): DAGVTQSPTHLIKTRGQQVTLRCSPKSGHDTVSWYQQALGQGPQFIFQYYEEEERQRGNFPDRFSGHQFPNYSSELNVNALLLGDSALYLCASLSGRGLQETQYFGPGTRLLVL.

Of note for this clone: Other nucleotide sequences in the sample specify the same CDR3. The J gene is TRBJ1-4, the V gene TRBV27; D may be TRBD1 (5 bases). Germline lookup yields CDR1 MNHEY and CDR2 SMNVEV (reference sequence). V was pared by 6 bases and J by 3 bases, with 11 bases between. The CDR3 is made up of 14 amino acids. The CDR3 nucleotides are TGTGCCAGCAGGCTTCAGGGTTCTAATGAAAAACTGTTTTTT. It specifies CASRLQGSNEKLFF. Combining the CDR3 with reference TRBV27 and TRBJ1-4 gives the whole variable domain EAQVTQNPRYLITVTGKKLTVTCSQNMNHEYMSWYRQDPGLGLRQIYYSMNVEVTDKGDVPEGYKVSRKEKRNFPLILESPSPNQTSLYFCASRLQGSNEKLFFGSGTQLSVL.

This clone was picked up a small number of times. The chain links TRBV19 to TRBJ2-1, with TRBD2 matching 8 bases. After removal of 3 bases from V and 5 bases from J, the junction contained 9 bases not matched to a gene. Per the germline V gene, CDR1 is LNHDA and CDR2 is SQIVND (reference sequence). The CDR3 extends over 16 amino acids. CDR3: CASSIYSGITDNEQFF. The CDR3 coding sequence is TGTGCCAGTAGTATCTATAGCGGGATAACAGACAATGAGCAGTTCTTC.

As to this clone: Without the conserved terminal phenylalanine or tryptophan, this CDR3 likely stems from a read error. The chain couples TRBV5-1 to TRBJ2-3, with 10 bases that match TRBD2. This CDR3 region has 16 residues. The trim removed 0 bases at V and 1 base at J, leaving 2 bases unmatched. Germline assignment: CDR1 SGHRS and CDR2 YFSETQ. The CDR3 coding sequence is TGCGCCAGCAGCTTGGATCTAGCGGGGGGCACAGATACGCAGTATGTT. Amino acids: CASSLDLAGGTDTQYV.

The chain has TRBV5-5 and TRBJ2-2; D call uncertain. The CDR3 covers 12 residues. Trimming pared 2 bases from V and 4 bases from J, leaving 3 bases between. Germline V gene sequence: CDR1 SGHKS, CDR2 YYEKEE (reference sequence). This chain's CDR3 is CASSFRTGELFF. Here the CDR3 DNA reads TGTGCCAGCAGCTTTCGCACCGGGGAGCTGTTTTTT.

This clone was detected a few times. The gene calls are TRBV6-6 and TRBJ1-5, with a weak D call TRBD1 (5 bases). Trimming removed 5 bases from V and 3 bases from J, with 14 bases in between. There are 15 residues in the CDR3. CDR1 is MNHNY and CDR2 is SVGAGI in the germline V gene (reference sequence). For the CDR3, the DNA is TGTGCCAGCAGTCCTGGCGGACATTCCAATCAGCCCCAGCATTTT. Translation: CASSPGGHSNQPQHF.

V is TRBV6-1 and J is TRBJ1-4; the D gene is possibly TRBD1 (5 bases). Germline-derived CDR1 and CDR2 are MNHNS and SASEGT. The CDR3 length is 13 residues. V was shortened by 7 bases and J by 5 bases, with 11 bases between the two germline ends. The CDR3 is CASIRGGNEKLFF. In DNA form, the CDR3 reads TGTGCCAGCATTCGGGGGGGAAATGAAAAACTGTTTTTT.

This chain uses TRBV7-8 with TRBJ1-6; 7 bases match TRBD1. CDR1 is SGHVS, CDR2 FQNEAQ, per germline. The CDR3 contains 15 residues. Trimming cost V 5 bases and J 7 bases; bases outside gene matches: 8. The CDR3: CASSRRDSQNSPLHF. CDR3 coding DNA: TGTGCCAGCAGCCGGCGGGACAGTCAAAATTCACCCCTCCACTTT.

The CDR3 loop is CASSLVDRGYSGSYNEQFF. For the CDR3, the DNA is TGTGCCAGCAGCTTAGTAGACAGGGGGTACAGCGGGTCATACAATGAGCAGTTCTTC. This chain joins TRBV11-3 and TRBJ2-1; 9 nucleotides agree with TRBD1. In germline, CDR1 is SGHNT, CDR2 YENEEA. CDR3 size: 19 residues. The junction had 14 bases not matched to a gene; V was cut back by 1 base and J by 4 bases. Supplemented by reference TRBV11-3 and TRBJ2-1, the full variable domain reads EAGVVQSPRYKIIEKKQPVAFWCNPISGHNTLYWYLQNLGQGPELLIRYENEEAVDDSQLPKDRFSAERLKGVDSTLKIQPAELGDSAVYLCASSLVDRGYSGSYNEQFFGPGTRLTVL.

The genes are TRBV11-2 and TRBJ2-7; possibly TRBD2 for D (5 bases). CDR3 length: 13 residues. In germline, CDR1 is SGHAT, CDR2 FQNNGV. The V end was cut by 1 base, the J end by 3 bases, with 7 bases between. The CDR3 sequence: CASSLGLIYEQYF. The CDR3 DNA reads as TGTGCCAGCAGCTTAGGACTAATCTACGAGCAGTACTTC.

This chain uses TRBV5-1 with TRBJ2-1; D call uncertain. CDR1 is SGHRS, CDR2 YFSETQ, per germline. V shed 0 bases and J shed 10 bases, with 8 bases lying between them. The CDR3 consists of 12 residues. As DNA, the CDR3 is TGCGCCAGCAGCTTGGCCCCGAGGGAGCAGTTCTTC. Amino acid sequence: CASSLAPREQFF.

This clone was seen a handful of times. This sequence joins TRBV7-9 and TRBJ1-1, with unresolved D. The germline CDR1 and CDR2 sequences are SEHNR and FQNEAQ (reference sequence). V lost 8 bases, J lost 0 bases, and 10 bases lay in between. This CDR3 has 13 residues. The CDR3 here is CASEAIMNTEAFF. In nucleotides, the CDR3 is TGTGCCAGCGAGGCGATAATGAACACTGAAGCTTTCTTT.

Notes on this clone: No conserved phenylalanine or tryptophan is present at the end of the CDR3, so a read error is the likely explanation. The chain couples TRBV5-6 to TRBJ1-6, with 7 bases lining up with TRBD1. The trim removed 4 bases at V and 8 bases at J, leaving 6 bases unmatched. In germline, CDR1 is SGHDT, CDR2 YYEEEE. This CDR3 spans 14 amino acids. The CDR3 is CASSGGQTHSPLHV. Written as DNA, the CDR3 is TGTGCCAGCAGCGGGGGACAGACCCATTCACCCCTCCACGTT.

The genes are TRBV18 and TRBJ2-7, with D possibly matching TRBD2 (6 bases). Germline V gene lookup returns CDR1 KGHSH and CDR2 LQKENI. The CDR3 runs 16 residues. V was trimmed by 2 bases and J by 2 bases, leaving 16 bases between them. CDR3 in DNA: TGTGCCAGCTCACCAGAGGGTAGCGGAGGGGCCTACGAGCAGTACTTC. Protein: CASSPEGSGGAYEQYF. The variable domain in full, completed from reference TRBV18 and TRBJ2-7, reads NAGVMQNPRHLVRRRGQEARLRCSPMKGHSHVYWYRQLPEEGLKFMVYLQKENIIDESGMPKERFSAEFPKEGPSILRIQQVVRGDSAAYFCASSPEGSGGAYEQYFGPGTRLTVT.